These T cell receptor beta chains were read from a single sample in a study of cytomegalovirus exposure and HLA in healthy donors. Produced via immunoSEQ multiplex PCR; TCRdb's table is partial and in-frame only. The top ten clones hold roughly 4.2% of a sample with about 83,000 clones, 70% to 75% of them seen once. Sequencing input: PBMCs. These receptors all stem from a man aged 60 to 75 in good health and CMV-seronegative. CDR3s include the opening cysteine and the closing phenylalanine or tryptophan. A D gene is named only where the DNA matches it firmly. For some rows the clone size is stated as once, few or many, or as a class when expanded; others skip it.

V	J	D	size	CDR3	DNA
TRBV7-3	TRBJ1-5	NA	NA	CASSLGRGVEGSNQPQHF	TGTGCCAGCAGCTTAGGACGGGGGGTCGAGGGGAGCAATCAGCCCCAGCATTTT
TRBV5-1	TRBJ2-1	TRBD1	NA	CASTRRTGETNEQFF	TGCGCCAGCACCAGACGCACAGGGGAAACGAATGAGCAGTTCTTC
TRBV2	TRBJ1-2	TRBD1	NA	CASSGTGTGGGYTF	TGTGCCAGCAGTGGGACTGGGACAGGGGGAGGCTACACCTTC
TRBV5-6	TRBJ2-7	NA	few	CASRYGGGSYEWYF	TGTGCCAGCAGATATGGTGGCGGATCCTACGAGTGGTACTTC
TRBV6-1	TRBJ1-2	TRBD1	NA	CASREGAWQGAGGYTF	TGTGCCAGCAGGGAAGGGGCGTGGCAGGGGGCAGGCGGCTACACCTTC
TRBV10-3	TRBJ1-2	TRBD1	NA	CAISEPTQGSDGYTF	TGTGCCATCAGTGAGCCTACACAGGGGTCCGATGGCTACACCTTC
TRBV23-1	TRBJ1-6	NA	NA	CASSQFRTGCNSPLHF	TGCGCCAGCAGTCAATTTCGAACGGGTTGTAATTCACCCCTCCACTTT
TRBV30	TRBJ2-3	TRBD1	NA	CAWSVLSTGGLPDTQYF	TGTGCCTGGAGTGTTTTGTCGACAGGGGGTCTCCCAGATACGCAGTATTTT
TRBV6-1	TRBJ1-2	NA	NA	CASSVHPQSNYGYTF	TGTGCCAGCAGCGTACACCCACAATCTAACTATGGCTACACCTTC
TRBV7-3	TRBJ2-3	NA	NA	CASSAGQQNPTDTQYF	TGTGCCAGCAGCGCGGGACAGCAAAACCCCACAGATACGCAGTATTTT
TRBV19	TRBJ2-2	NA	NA	CASSKETGDTGELFF	TGTGCCAGTAGTAAAGAGACAGGTGACACCGGGGAGCTGTTTTTT
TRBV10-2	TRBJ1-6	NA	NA	CASSDSGAGGDNSPLHF	TGCGCCAGCAGTGACTCAGGGGCTGGGGGGGATAATTCACCCCTCCACTTT
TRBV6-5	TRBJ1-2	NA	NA	CATYSLPLYGYTF	TGTGCCACCTACTCATTGCCTCTTTATGGCTACACCTTC
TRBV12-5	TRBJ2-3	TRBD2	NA	CASALGGGTDTQYF	TGTGCTAGTGCCCTGGGGGGGGGCACAGATACGCAGTATTTT
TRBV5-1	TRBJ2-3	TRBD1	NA	CASSPLTGAVTDTQYF	TGCGCCAGCAGCCCGTTGACAGGGGCCGTCACAGATACGCAGTATTTT
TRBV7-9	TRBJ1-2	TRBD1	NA	CASSGVQGVGYGYTF	TGTGCCAGCAGCGGGGTACAGGGGGTTGGCTATGGCTACACCTTC
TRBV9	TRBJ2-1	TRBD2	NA	CASTRLGLAGAEGSYNEQFF	TGTGCCAGCACCCGACTGGGACTAGCGGGGGCCGAGGGGTCCTACAATGAGCAGTTCTTC
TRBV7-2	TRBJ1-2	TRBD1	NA	CASSELGQGAYGYTF	TGTGCCAGCAGCGAATTAGGACAGGGGGCTTATGGCTACACCTTC
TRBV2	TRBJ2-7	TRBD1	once	CASRMTGPSYEQYF	TGTGCCAGCAGGATGACAGGGCCGTCCTACGAGCAGTACTTC
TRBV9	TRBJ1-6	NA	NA	CASSVGGTGNSPLHF	TGTGCCAGCAGCGTAGGGGGGACTGGAAATTCACCCCTCCACTTT
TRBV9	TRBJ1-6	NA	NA	CASSVEGRLNSPLHF	TGTGCCAGCAGCGTGGAGGGCAGGTTAAATTCACCCCTCCACTTT
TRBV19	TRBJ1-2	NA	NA	CASSLQRNYGYTF	TGTGCCAGTAGTCTTCAGAGGAACTATGGCTACACCTTC
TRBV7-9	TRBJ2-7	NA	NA	CSSSFPLYEQYF	TGTTCCAGCAGCTTCCCCCTCTACGAGCAGTACTTC
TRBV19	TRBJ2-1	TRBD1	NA	CAVSGGYYNEQFF	TGTGCCGTGTCAGGGGGCTACTACAATGAGCAGTTCTTC
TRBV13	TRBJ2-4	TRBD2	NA	CASGLAGDWGNIQYF	TGTGCCAGCGGACTAGCGGGGGATTGGGGAAACATTCAGTACTTC
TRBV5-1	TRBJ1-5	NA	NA	CASSLDTYQPQHF	TGCGCCAGCAGCTTGGACACCTATCAGCCCCAGCATTTT
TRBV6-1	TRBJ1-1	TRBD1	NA	CASSETQGARDAFF	TGTGCCAGCAGTGAGACCCAGGGGGCAAGAGACGCTTTCTTT
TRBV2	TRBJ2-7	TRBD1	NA	CASRTPGQYEQYF	TGTGCCAGCAGGACACCGGGACAGTACGAGCAGTACTTC
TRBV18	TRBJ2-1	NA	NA	CASSPGSSSYNEQFF	TGTGCCAGCTCCCCCGGGTCCAGCTCCTACAATGAGCAGTTCTTC
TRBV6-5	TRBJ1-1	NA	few	CASSNRDGNTEAFF	TGTGCCAGCAGTAACAGGGATGGGAACACTGAAGCTTTCTTT
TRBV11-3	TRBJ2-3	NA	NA	CASSRTASTDTQYF	TGTGCCAGCAGCCGGACAGCGAGCACAGATACGCAGTATTTT
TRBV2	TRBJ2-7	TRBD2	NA	CASSVGGGAAEQYF	TGTGCCAGCAGTGTCGGGGGGGGAGCAGCCGAGCAGTACTTC
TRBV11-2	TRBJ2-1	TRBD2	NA	CASSSGGRLYNEQFF	TGTGCCAGCAGCAGCGGGGGGCGACTGTACAATGAGCAGTTCTTC
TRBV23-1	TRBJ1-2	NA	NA	CASTVKRRGGYTF	TGCGCCAGCACTGTCAAAAGAAGGGGCGGCTACACCTTC
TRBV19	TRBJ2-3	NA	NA	CASSTTYSTDTQYF	TGTGCCAGTAGTACGACTTATAGCACAGATACGCAGTATTTT
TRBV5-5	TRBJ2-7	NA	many	CASSLDPRNEQYF	TGTGCCAGCAGCTTGGACCCTAGGAACGAGCAGTACTTC
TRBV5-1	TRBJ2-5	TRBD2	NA	CASSLRLAGGNQETQYF	TGCGCCAGCAGCTTGAGACTAGCGGGGGGGAACCAAGAGACCCAGTACTTC
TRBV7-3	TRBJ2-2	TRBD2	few	CASSQVGLAGTAGELFF	TGTGCCAGCAGCCAGGTCGGACTAGCGGGGACGGCCGGGGAGCTGTTTTTT
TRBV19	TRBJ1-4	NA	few	CASTAWGANEKLFF	TGTGCCAGTACCGCTTGGGGGGCTAATGAAAAACTGTTTTTT
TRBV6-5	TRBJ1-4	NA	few	CASSPPPRGEGKLFF	TGTGCCAGCAGTCCACCCCCCAGGGGAGAGGGAAAACTGTTTTTT
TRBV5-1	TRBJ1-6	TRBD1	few	CASSHLGQGEYNSPLHF	TGCGCCAGCAGCCACCTGGGACAGGGGGAATATAATTCACCCCTCCACTTT
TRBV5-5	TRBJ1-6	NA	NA	CASSLARRGGGNNSPLHF	TGTGCCAGCAGCTTGGCCAGGAGAGGGGGGGGGAATAATTCACCCCTCCACTTT
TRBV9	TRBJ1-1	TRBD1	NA	CASSSGPGGRTTEAFF	TGTGCCAGCAGCTCCGGGCCAGGGGGCCGGACCACTGAAGCTTTCTTT
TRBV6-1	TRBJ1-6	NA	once	CASSEGSYNSPLHF	TGTGCCAGCAGTGAGGGCAGTTATAATTCACCCCTCCACTTT
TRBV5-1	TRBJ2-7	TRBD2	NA	CASSPERAGGSYEQYF	TGCGCCAGCAGTCCTGAGAGGGCGGGGGGATCCTACGAGCAGTACTTC
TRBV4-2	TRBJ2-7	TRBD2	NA	CASSPGTSSYEQYF	TGTGCCAGCAGCCCAGGGACTAGCTCCTACGAGCAGTACTTC
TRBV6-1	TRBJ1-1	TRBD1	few	CASSDTTGDTEAFF	TGTGCCAGCAGTGATACAACAGGGGATACTGAAGCTTTCTTT
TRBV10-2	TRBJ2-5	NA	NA	CASSEGGGGRETQYF	TGCGCCAGCAGTGAGGGAGGGGGGGGGCGGGAGACCCAGTACTTC
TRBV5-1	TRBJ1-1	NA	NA	CASSLLTGGHTEAFF	TGCGCCAGCAGCTTGCTGACAGGTGGACACACTGAAGCTTTCTTT
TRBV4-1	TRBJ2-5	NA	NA	CASSQDAVGGGGETQYF	TGCGCCAGCAGCCAAGACGCCGTGGGGGGAGGTGGGGAGACCCAGTACTTC
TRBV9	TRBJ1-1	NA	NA	CASSVDGDGWTEAFF	TGTGCCAGCAGCGTAGATGGCGACGGGTGGACTGAAGCTTTCTTT
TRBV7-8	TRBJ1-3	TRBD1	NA	CASSLGQVYGNTIYF	TGTGCCAGCAGCTTGGGACAGGTTTATGGAAACACCATATATTTT
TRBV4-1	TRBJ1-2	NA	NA	CASSMRGFGYTF	TGCGCCAGCAGCATGCGAGGGTTTGGCTACACCTTC
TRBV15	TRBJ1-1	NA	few	CATSRGGAETEAFF	TGTGCCACCAGCAGAGGGGGCGCGGAGACTGAAGCTTTCTTT
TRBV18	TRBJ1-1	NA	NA	CASSSSNAGGTEAFF	TGTGCCAGCTCATCATCGAACGCGGGAGGGACTGAAGCTTTCTTT
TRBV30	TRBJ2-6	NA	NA	CALDTGAFSGANVLTF	TGTGCGCTGGACACAGGCGCCTTCTCTGGGGCCAACGTCCTGACTTTC
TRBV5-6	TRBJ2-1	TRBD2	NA	CAGRDLAALGNEQFF	TGTGCCGGCAGGGATCTAGCGGCCCTTGGGAATGAGCAGTTCTTC
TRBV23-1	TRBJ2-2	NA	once	CASSPLAGPYTGELFF	TGCGCCAGCAGTCCCTTGGCGGGCCCCTACACCGGGGAGCTGTTTTTT
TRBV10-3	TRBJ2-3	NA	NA	CAISTTRSTDTQYF	TGTGCCATCAGTACTACTCGCAGCACAGATACGCAGTATTTT
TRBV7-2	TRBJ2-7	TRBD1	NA	CASRLQGTYEQYF	TGTGCCAGCAGGTTACAGGGGACATACGAGCAGTACTTC